Presented here are 12 T cell receptor beta chains from one specimen sequenced in a study of cytomegalovirus exposure and HLA in healthy donors. Primers included in the PCR were 60 Vbeta and 13 Jbeta primers. Assay: immunoSEQ multiplex PCR; the TCRdb copy retains only in-frame clones and omits some. The sample records around 120,000 clones, just under 85% being singletons. The sample comprised PBMCs. These receptors came from a boy aged 2 to 10 in good health and CMV-seronegative.

This clone was detected only a few times. The CDR3 is CASSDIAGGNNEQFF. The CDR3 DNA follows: TGTGCCAGCAGTGACATAGCGGGGGGAAACAATGAGCAGTTCTTC. The rearrangement links TRBV6-4 to TRBJ2-1; 10 positions match TRBD2. Trimming took 2 bases from V and 5 from J; bases not matched to a gene: 3. Per the germline V gene, CDR1 is MRHNA and CDR2 is SNTAGT. The CDR3 covers 15 residues.

The CDR3 DNA sequence: TGTGCCAGCAGTCCCCCGGGACACGGGGAGCTGTTTTTT. The encoded protein is CASSPPGHGELFF. V and J are TRBV27 and TRBJ2-2, with a tentative D call TRBD1 (6 bases). In germline, CDR1 is MNHEY, CDR2 SMNVEV (reference sequence). This CDR3 spans 13 amino acids. The V end was cut by 5 bases, the J end by 7 bases, with 11 bases between.

This clone was counted only a few times. This chain joins TRBV18 and TRBJ2-1, with TRBD2 as a possible D gene (5 bases). Trimming removed 3 bases from V and 5 bases from J, with 14 bases in between. The germline gives CDR1 KGHSH, CDR2 LQKENI. The CDR3 has 15 amino acids. CDR3 DNA sequence: TGTGCCAGCTCACCTCTAGCCGGTAGCGACAATGAGCAGTTCTTC. It specifies CASSPLAGSDNEQFF.

This clone was seen a handful of times. The chain couples TRBV2 to TRBJ1-2, with D unclear. Per the germline V gene, CDR1 is SNHLY and CDR2 is FYNNEI. With 5 bases removed from V and 6 bases from J, the gap between germline ends came to 19 bases. CDR3 length: 15 amino acids. CDR3: CASSKINRRVDGYTF. DNA for the CDR3: TGTGCCAGCAGTAAAATTAACCGGAGAGTCGATGGCTACACCTTC.

V usage is TRBV7-2 and J usage is TRBJ1-3; D call uncertain. Germline CDR1 reads SGHTA; CDR2 reads FQGNSA. The CDR3 has 15 residues. V was clipped by 2 bases and J by 4 bases, with 12 bases between them. The CDR3 sequence is CASSLRESAGNTIYF. The CDR3 DNA reads as TGTGCCAGCAGCTTACGGGAGTCGGCGGGAAACACCATATATTTT.

The gene calls are TRBV28 and TRBJ1-6; tentative D call: TRBD1 (5 bases). The CDR3 extends over 21 amino acids. Germline V lookup: CDR1 MDHEN, CDR2 SYDVKM. V was cut by 2 bases and J by 0 bases, with 23 bases left in between. CDR3 region: CASSLRGLSTRRNSYNSPLHF. The CDR3 nucleotides read TGTGCCAGCAGTTTACGGGGACTTTCTACCCGGCGGAACTCCTATAATTCACCCCTCCACTTT.

The chain employs TRBV19 and TRBJ2-7, with a possible D match to TRBD1 (6 bases). The CDR3 spans 14 residues. Trimming cost V 1 base and J 3 bases, with 10 bases left between them. Germline V lookup: CDR1 LNHDA, CDR2 SQIVND (reference sequence). The CDR3 loop reads CASSIAGQLYEQYF. CDR3 bases: TGTGCCAGTAGTATAGCGGGACAACTCTACGAGCAGTACTTC.

The genes are TRBV18 and TRBJ1-1; D gene uncertain. This CDR3 has 14 residues. The V and J ends lost 3 bases and 4 bases respectively, with 12 bases between them. Germline-derived CDR1 and CDR2 are KGHSH and LQKENI. The CDR3: CASSPPGSVTEAFF. CDR3 nucleotides: TGTGCCAGCTCACCCCCTGGGAGCGTCACTGAAGCTTTCTTT.

This chain connects TRBV7-2 to TRBJ2-1; 12 nucleotides agree with TRBD2. The germline CDR1 and CDR2 sequences are SGHTA and FQGNSA. The CDR3 spans 15 residues. Germline trimming cut 6 bases from V and 4 bases from J; bases unmatched to any gene: 4. The CDR3 loop reads CASRSGLAGYNEQFF. DNA for the CDR3: TGTGCCAGCAGATCGGGACTAGCGGGTTACAATGAGCAGTTCTTC.

This chain connects TRBV5-1 to TRBJ2-5, with TRBD2 as a possible D gene (5 bases). From germline, CDR1 is SGHRS and CDR2 YFSETQ. This CDR3 is built from 13 residues. V gave up 0 bases and J gave up 11 bases, with 14 bases separating them. The CDR3 loop is CASSLDGGRAQYF. The CDR3 DNA reads TGCGCCAGCAGCTTGGACGGAGGAAGAGCGCAGTACTTC.

This clone has a single count. The chain carries TRBV18 and TRBJ1-1, with TRBD1 matching over 9 bases. This CDR3 region has 14 residues. V trimming: 5 bases; J trimming: 0 bases; junction bases outside the gene matches: 1. Germline values: CDR1 KGHSH, CDR2 LQKENI. CDR3 sequence reads: CASSGQGMNTEAFF. The CDR3 DNA is TGTGCCAGCTCAGGACAGGGGATGAACACTGAAGCTTTCTTT.

The V gene is TRBV11-1, the J gene TRBJ1-2; D call uncertain. The CDR3 is made up of 11 amino acids. The germline V gene has CDR1 SGHAT and CDR2 FQDESV (reference sequence). The ends were cut back, 4 bases at V and 7 bases at J, with 7 bases in the middle. Written as DNA, the CDR3 is TGTGCCAGCAGCTCCGCGTGTGGCTACACCTTC. Residues: CASSSACGYTF.